This TCR beta chain was identified in a study of blood T cell repertoires in COVID-19. TCRdb's copy holds only in-frame clones and misses some; the assay was immunoSEQ multiplex PCR. The table has some 300,000 clones, roughly 86% seen once. This CDR3 region has 13 residues. Trimming left V 5 bases short and J 8 bases short, with 15 bases between. CDR1 is LNHDA and CDR2 is SQIVND in the germline V gene (reference sequence). The receptor was derived from a woman in her forties or fifties who had been exposed to COVID-19. Sequencing was done on a sample of PBMCs or T cells enriched from blood (not recorded which). The chain has TRBV19 and TRBJ1-2; possible D gene TRBD1, 6 bases. The CDR3 DNA sequence: TGTGCCAGTAGTGCCCACAGGGAAGGAGGCTACACCTTC. Protein: CASSAHREGGYTF.